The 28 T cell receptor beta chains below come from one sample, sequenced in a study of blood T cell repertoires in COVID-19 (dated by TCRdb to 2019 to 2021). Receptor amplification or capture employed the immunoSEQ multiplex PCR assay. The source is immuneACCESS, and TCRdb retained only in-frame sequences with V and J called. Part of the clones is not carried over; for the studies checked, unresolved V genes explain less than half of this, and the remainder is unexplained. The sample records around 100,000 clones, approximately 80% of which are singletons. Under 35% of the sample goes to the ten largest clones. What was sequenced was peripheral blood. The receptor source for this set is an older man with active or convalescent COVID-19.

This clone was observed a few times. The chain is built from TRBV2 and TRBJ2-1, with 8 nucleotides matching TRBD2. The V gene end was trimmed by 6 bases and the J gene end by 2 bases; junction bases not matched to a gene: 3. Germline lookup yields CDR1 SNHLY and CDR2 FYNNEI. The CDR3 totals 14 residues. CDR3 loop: CASRPGGPYNEQFF. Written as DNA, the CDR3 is TGTGCCAGCAGACCGGGAGGGCCCTACAATGAGCAGTTCTTC.

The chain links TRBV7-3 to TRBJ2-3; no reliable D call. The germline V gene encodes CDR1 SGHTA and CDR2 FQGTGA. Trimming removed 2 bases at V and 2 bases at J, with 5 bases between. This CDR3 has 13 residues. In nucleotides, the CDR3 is TGTGCCAGCAGCTTAGAACACACAGATACGCAGTATTTT. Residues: CASSLEHTDTQYF.

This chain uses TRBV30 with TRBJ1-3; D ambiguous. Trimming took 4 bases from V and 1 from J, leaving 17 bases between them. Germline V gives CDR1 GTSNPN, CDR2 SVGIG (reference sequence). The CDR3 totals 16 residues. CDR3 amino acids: CAWMISWAASGNTIYF. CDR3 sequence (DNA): TGTGCCTGGATGATAAGCTGGGCCGCATCTGGAAACACCATATATTTT.

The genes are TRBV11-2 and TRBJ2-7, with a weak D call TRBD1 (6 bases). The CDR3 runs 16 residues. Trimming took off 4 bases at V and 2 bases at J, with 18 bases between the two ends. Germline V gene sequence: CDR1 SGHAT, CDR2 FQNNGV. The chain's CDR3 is CASSSPMGHVPYEQYF. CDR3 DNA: TGTGCCAGCAGCTCGCCTATGGGACACGTTCCCTACGAGCAGTACTTC.

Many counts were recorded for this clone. The CDR3 is CASIAGGLNEQYF. The DNA for the CDR3 is TGTGCCAGCATAGCGGGGGGCTTAAATGAGCAGTACTTC. This chain links TRBV6-5 with TRBJ2-7; 10 bases agree with TRBD2. Germline V gives CDR1 MNHEY, CDR2 SVGAGI. The J segment lost 7 bases and the V segment lost 7 bases, leaving 7 bases of the junction unmatched. The CDR3 is 13 residues long.

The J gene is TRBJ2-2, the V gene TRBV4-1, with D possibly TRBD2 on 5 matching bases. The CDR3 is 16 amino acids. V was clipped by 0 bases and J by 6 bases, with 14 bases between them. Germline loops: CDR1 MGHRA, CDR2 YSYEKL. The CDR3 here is CASSQDSPSFPGELFF. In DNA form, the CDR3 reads TGCGCCAGCAGCCAAGACAGTCCTAGCTTTCCCGGGGAGCTGTTTTTT.

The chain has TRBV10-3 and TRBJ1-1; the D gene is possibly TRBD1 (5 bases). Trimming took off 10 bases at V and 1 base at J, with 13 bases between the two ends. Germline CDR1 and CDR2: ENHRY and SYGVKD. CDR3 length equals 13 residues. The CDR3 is CATTRQQNTEAFF. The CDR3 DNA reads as TGTGCCACGACCAGACAGCAGAACACTGAAGCTTTCTTT.

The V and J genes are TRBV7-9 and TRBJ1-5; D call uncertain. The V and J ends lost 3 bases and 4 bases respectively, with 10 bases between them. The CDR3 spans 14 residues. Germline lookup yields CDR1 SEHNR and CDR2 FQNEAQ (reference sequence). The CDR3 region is CASSFGGENQPQHF. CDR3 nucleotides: TGTGCCAGCAGCTTCGGAGGTGAAAATCAGCCCCAGCATTTT.

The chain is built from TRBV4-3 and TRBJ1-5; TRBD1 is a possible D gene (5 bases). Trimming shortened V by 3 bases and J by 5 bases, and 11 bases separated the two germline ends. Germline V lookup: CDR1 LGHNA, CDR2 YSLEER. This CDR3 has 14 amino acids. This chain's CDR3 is CASSQLGPDQPQHF. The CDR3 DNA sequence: TGCGCCAGCAGCCAGTTGGGGCCTGATCAGCCCCAGCATTTT.

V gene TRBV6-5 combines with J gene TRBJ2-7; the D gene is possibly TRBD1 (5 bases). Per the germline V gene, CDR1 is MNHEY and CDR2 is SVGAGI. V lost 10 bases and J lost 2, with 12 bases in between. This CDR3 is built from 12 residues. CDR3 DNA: TGTGCCACCCGACAGTCAGCCTACGAGCAGTACTTC. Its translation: CATRQSAYEQYF.

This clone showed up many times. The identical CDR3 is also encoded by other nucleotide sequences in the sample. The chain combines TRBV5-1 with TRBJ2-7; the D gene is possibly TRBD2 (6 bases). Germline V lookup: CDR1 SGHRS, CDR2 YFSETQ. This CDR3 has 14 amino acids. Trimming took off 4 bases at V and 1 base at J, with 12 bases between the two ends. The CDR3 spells CASSQGLGSYEQYF. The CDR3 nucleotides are TGCGCCAGCAGCCAGGGACTGGGGTCCTACGAGCAGTACTTC.

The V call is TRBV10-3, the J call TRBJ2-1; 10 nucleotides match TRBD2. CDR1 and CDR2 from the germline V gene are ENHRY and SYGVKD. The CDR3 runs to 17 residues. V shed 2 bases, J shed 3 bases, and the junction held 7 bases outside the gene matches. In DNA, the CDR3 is TGTGCCATCAGTGAGCTATTACTAGCGGGAAGCTACAATGAGCAGTTCTTC. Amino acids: CAISELLLAGSYNEQFF.

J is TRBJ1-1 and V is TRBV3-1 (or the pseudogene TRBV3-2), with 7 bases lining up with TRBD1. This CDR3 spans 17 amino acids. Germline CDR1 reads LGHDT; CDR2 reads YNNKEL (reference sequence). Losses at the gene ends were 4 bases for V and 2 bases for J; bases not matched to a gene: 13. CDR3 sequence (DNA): TGTGCCAGCAGCCGCCAAGCCGGACAGGTGTCAAACACTGAAGCTTTCTTT. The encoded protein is CASSRQAGQVSNTEAFF.

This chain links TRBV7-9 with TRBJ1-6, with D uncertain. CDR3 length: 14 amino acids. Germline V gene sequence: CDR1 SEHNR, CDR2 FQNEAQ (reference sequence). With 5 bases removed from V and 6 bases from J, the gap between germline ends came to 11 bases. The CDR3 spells CASSGPYSNSPLHF. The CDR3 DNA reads TGTGCCAGCAGCGGGCCTTACTCTAATTCACCCCTCCACTTT.

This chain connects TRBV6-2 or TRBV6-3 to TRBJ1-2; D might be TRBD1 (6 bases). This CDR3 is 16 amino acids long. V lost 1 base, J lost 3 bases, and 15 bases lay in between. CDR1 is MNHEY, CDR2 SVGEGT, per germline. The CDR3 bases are TGTGCCAGCAGTTACTTGGACGCCGAGGGGGACTATGGCTACACCTTC. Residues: CASSYLDAEGDYGYTF.

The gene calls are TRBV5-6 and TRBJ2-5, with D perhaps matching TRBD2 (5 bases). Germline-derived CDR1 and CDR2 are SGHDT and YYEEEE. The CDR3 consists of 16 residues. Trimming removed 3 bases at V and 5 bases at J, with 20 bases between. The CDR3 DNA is TGTGCCAGCAGCTCCGGCCCCGGACTCAGCGGTGAGACCCAGTACTTC. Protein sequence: CASSSGPGLSGETQYF.

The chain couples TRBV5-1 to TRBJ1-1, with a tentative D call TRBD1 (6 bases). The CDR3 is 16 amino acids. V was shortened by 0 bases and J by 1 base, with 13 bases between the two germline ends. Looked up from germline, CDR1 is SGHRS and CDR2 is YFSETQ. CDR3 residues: CASSLAARGRNTEAFF. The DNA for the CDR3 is TGCGCCAGCAGCTTGGCCGCCAGGGGAAGGAACACTGAAGCTTTCTTT.

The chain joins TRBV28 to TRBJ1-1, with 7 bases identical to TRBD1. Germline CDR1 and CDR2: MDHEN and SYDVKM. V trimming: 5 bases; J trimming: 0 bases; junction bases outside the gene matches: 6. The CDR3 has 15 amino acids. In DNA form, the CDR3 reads TGTGCCAGCAGTACCGACAGGGAAATGAACACTGAAGCTTTCTTT. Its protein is CASSTDREMNTEAFF.

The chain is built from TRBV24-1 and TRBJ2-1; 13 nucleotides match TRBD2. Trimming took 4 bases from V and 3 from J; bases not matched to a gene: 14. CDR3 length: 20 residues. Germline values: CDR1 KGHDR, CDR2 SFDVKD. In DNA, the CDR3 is TGTGCCACCAGTGACCTGGGACTAGCGGGGCGGAATGGGGTCTACAATGAGCAGTTCTTC. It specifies CATSDLGLAGRNGVYNEQFF.

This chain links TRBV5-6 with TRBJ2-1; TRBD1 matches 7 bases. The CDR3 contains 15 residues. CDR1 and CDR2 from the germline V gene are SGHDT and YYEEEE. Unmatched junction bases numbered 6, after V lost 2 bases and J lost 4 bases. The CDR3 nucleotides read TGTGCCAGCAGCTTCGACGACAGGGCATACAATGAGCAGTTCTTC. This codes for CASSFDDRAYNEQFF.

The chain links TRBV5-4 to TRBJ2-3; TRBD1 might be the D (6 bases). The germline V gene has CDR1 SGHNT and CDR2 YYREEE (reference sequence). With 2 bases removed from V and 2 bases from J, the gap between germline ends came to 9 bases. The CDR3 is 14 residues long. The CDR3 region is CASSLGGTTDTQYF. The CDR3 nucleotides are TGTGCCAGCAGCTTAGGGGGTACCACAGATACGCAGTATTTT.

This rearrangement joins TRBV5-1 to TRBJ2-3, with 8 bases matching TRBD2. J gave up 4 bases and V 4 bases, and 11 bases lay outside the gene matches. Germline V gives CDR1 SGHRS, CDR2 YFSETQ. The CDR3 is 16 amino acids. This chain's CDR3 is CASSNVATSGSDTQYF. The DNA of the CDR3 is TGCGCCAGCAGCAATGTCGCCACTAGCGGTTCAGATACGCAGTATTTT. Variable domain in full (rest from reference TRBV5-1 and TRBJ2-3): KAGVTQTPRYLIKTRGQQVTLSCSPISGHRSVSWYQQTPGQGLQFLFEYFSETQRNKGNFPGRFSGRQFSNSRSEMNVSTLELGDSALYLCASSNVATSGSDTQYFGPGTRLTVL.

The CDR3 spells CASSPPPGQGSEKLFF. In DNA, the CDR3 is TGTGCCAGCAGCCCCCCTCCGGGACAGGGAAGCGAAAAACTGTTTTTT. The V and J genes are TRBV7-2 and TRBJ1-4; 9 bases map to TRBD1. Unmatched junction bases numbered 12, after V lost 5 bases and J lost 8 bases. The CDR3 has 16 residues. The germline gives CDR1 SGHTA, CDR2 FQGNSA.

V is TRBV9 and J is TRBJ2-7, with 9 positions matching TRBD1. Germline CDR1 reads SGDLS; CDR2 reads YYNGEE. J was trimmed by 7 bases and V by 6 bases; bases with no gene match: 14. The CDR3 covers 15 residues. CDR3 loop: CASNDRGEPTSEQYF. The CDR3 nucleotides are TGTGCCAGCAACGACAGGGGGGAACCTACCTCTGAGCAGTACTTC.

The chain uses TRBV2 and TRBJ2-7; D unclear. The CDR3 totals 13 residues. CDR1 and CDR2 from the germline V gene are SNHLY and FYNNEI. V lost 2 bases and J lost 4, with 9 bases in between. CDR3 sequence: CASSEQLQYEQYF. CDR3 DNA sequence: TGTGCCAGCAGTGAACAACTACAATACGAGCAGTACTTC.

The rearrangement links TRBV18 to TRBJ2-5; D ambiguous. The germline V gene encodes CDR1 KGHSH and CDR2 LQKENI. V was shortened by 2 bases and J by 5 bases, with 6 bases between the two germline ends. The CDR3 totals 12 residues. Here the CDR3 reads CASSPGPETQYF. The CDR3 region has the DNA TGTGCCAGCTCACCAGGGCCTGAGACCCAGTACTTC.

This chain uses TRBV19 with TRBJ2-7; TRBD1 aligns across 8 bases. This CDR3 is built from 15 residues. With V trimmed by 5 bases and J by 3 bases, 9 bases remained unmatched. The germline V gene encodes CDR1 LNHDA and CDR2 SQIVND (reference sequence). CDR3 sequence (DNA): TGTGCCAGTAGTGCCGGACAGGGCCTCGGCTACGAGCAGTACTTC. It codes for CASSAGQGLGYEQYF. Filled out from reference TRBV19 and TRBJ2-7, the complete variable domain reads DGGITQSPKYLFRKEGQNVTLSCEQNLNHDAMYWYRQDPGQGLRLIYYSQIVNDFQKGDIAEGYSVSREKKESFPLTVTSAQKNPTAFYLCASSAGQGLGYEQYFGPGTRLTVT.

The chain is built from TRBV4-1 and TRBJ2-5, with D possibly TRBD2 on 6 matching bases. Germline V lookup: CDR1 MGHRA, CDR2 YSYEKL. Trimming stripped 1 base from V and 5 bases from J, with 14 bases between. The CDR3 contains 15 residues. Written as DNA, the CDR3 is TGCGCCAGCAGCCAAGCTCCCCTTGGGGGGGAGACCCAGTACTTC. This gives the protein CASSQAPLGGETQYF.